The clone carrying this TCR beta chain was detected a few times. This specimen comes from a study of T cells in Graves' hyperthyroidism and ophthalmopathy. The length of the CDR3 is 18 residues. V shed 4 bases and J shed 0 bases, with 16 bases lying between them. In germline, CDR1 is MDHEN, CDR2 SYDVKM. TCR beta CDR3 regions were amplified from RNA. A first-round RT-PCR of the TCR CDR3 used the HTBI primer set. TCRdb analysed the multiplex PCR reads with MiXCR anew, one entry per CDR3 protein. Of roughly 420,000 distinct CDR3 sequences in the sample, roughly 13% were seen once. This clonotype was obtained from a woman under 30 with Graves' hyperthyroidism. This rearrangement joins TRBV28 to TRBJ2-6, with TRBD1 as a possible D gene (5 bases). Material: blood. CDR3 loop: CASSSHRLQASGANVLTF. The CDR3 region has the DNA TGTGCCAGCAGTTCCCACAGGTTGCAAGCCTCTGGGGCCAACGTCCTGACTTTC.